The T cell receptor beta chain under discussion was sequenced for a study of blood T cell repertoires in COVID-19. Study in general: Samples representing acute and convalescent COVID-19 were sourced from the United States, Italy and Spain. T cells, B-cell-depleted T cells, or PBMCs provided the cDNA or gDNA that served as material.

The germline V gene has CDR1 KGHSH and CDR2 LQKENI. The germline V and J ends were trimmed by 4 bases and 7 bases, with 16 bases remaining between them. The CDR3 sequence is 15 residues long. Authors' processing steps: Estimation of nucleated cell counts was performed using reference gene primer amplification. The protocol was immunoSEQ multiplex PCR, while the TCRdb copy is restricted to in-frame clones and leaves out a portion. V, J and clone size reflect that table, while D and trimming were determined from the DNA. The repertoire holds over 55,000 clones, with about 73% as singletons. Sequenced sample: peripheral blood. The sequence derives from a woman aged 65 to 85 with acute or convalescent COVID-19. The gene calls are TRBV18 and TRBJ1-4, with no clear D. The CDR3 sequence is CASSRDTPRGEKLFF. CDR3 sequence (DNA): TGTGCCAGCTCACGAGACACTCCTCGGGGTGAAAAACTGTTTTTT. Variable domain in full (rest from reference TRBV18 and TRBJ1-4): NAGVMQNPRHLVRRRGQEARLRCSPMKGHSHVYWYRQLPEEGLKFMVYLQKENIIDESGMPKERFSAEFPKEGPSILRIQQVVRGDSAAYFCASSRDTPRGEKLFFGSGTQLSVL.